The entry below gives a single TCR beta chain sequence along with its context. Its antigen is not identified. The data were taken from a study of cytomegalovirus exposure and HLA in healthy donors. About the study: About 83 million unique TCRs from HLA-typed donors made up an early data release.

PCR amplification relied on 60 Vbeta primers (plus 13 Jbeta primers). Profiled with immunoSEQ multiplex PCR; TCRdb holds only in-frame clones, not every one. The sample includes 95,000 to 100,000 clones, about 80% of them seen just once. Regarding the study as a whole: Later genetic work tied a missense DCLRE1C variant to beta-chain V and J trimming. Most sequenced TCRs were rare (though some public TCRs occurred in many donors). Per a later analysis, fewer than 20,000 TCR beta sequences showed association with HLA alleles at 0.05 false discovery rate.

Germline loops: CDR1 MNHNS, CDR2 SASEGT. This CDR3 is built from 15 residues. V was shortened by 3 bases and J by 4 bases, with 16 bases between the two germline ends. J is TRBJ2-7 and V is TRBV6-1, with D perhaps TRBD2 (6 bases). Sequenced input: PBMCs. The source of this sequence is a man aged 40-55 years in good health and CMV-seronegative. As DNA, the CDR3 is TGTGCCAGCAGTGAGGGGCTAGCGACCGAATACGAGCAGTACTTC. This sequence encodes CASSEGLATEYEQYF.